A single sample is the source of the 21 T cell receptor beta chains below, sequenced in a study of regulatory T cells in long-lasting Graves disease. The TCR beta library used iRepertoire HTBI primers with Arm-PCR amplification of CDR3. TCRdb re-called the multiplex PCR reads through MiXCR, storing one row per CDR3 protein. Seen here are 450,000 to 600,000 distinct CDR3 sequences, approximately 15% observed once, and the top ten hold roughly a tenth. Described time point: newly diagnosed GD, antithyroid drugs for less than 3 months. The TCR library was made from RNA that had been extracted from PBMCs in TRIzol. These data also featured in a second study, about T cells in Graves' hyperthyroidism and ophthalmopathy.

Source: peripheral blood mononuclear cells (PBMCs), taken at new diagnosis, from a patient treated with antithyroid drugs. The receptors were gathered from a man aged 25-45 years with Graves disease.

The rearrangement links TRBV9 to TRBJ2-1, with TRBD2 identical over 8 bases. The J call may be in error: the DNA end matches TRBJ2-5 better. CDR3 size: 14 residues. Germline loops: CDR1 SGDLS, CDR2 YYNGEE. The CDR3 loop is CASSAGGVQETQYF. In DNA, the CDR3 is TGTGCCAGCAGCGCGGGAGGGGTACAGGAGACCCAGTACTTC.

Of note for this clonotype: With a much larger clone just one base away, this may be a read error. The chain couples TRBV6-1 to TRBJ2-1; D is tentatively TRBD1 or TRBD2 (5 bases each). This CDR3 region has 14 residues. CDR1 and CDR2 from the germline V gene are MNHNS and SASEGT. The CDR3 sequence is CASSAETVGPRVSF. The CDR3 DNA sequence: TGTGCCAGCAGTGCGGAGACAGTAGGGCCGAGGGTGTCCTTC.

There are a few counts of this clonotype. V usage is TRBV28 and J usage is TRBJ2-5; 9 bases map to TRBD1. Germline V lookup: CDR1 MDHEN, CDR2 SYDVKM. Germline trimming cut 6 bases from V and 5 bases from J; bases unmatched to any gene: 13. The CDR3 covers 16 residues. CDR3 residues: CASSPSGTGRGETQYF. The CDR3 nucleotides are TGTGCCAGCAGCCCCTCCGGGACAGGGAGGGGCGAGACCCAGTACTTC.

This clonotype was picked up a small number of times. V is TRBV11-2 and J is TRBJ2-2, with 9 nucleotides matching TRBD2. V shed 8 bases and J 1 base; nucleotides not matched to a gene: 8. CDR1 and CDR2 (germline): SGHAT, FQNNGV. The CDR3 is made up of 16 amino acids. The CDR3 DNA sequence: TGTGCCAGCGCAGGGGGAGCGGGGGGGAACACCGGGGAGCTGTTTTTT. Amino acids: CASAGGAGGNTGELFF.

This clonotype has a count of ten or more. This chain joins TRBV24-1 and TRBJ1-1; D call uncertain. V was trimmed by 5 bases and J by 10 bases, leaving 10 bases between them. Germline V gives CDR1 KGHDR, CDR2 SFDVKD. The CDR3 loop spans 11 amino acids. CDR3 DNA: TGTGCCACCAGTGTGGCAGGCAGAGCTTTCTTT. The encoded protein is CATSVAGRAFF.

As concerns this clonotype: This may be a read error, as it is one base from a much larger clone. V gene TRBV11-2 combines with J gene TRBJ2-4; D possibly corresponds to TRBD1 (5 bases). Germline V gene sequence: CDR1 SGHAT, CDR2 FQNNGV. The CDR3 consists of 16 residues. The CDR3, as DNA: TGTGCCAGCAGCATTACACCAGGGATCGCCAAAGACATTCAGTACTTC. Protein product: CASSITPGIAKDIQYF.

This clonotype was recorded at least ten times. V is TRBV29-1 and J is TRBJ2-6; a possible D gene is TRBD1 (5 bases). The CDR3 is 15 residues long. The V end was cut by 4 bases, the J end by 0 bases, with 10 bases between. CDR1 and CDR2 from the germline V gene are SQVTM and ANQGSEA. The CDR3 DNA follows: TGCAGCGTTGCTCCACAGGACTCTGGGGCCAACGTCCTGACTTTC. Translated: CSVAPQDSGANVLTF.

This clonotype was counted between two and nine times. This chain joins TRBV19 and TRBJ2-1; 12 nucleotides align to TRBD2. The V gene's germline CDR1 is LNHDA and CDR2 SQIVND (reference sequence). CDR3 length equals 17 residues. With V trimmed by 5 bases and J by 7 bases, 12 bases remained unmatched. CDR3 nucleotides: TGTGCCAGTAGTCGCTATCCTAGCGGGAGGGCCAGGAATGAGCAGTTCTTC. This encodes CASSRYPSGRARNEQFF.

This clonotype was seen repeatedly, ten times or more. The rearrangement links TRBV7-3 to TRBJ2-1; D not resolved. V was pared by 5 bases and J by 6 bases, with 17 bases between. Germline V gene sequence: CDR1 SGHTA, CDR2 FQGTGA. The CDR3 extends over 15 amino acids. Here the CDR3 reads CASSPSRLDINEQFF. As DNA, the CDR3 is TGTGCCAGCAGCCCTTCCCGGCTAGACATCAATGAGCAGTTCTTC.

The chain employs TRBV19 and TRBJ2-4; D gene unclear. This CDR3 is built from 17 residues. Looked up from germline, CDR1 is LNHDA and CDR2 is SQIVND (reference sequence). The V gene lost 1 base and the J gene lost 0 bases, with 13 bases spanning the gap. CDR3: CASSIGARRLAKNIQYF. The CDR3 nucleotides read TGTGCCAGTAGTATAGGGGCCAGACGACTAGCCAAAAACATTCAGTACTTC.

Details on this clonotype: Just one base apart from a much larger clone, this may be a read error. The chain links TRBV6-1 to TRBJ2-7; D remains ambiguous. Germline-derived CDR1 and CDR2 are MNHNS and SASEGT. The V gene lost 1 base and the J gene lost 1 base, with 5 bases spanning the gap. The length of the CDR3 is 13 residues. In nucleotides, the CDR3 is TGTGCCAGCAGTGAAGTGGAGTCCTACGAGCAGTACTTC. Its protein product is CASSEVESYEQYF.

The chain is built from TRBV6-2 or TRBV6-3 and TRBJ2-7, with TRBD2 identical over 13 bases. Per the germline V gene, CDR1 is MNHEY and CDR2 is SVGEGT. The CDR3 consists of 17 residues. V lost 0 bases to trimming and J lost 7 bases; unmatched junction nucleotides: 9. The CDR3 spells CASSYSITSGRAGEQYF. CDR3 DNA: TGTGCCAGCAGTTACTCGATAACTAGCGGGAGGGCTGGGGAGCAGTACTTC.

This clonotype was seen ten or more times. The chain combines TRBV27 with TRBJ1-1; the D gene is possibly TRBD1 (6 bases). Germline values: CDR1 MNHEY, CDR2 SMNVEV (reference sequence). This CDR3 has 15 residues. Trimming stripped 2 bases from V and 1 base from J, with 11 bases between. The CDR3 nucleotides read TGTGCCAGCAGTTTAATGGCGGGGGCGAACACTGAAGCTTTCTTT. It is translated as CASSLMAGANTEAFF.

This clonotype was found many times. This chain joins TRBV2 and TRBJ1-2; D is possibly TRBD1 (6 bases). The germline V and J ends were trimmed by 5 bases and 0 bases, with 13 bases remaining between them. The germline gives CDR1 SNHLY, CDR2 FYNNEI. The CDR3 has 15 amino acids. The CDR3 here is CASSNRVEANYGYTF. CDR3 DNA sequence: TGTGCCAGCAGTAACAGGGTCGAGGCTAACTATGGCTACACCTTC.

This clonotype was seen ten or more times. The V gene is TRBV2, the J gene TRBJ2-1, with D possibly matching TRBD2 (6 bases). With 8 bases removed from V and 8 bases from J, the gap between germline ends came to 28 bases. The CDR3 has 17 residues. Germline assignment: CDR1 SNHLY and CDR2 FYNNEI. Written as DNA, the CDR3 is TGTGCCAGCGGAGTCGAGTGGTGGCAGACCTGGGGGGATGAGCAGTTCTTC. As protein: CASGVEWWQTWGDEQFF.

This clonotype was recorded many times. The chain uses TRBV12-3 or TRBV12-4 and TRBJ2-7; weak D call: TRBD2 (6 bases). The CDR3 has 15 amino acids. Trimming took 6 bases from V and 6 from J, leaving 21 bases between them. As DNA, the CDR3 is TGTGCCAGCAGAGGGGTAGCGGACCCCTCCGGCGAGCAGTACTTC. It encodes CASRGVADPSGEQYF.

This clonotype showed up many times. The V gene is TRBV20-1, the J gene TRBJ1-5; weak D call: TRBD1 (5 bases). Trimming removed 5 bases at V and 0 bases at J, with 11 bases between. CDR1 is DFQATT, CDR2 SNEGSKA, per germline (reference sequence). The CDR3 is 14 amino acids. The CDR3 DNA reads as TGCAGTGCTCGAACAGGACATAGCAATCAGCCCCAGCATTTT. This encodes CSARTGHSNQPQHF.

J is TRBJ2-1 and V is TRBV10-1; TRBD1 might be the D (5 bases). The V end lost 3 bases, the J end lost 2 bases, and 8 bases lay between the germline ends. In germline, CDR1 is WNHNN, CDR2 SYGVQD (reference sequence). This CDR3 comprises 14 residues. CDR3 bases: TGCGCCAGCAGTGATGACAGTACCTACAATGAGCAGTTCTTC. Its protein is CASSDDSTYNEQFF.

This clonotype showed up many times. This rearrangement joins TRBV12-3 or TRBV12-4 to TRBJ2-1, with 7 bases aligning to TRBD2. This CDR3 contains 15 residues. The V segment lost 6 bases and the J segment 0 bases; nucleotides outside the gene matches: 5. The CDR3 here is CASRGWGGSYNEQFF. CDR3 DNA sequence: TGTGCCAGCAGAGGCTGGGGGGGCTCCTACAATGAGCAGTTCTTC.

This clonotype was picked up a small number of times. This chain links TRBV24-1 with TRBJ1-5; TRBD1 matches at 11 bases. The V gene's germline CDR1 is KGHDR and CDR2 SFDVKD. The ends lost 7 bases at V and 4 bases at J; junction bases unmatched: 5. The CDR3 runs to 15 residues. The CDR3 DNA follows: TGTGCCACCAGCCCCCGGGACAGGGGGAATCAGCCCCAGCATTTT. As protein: CATSPRDRGNQPQHF.

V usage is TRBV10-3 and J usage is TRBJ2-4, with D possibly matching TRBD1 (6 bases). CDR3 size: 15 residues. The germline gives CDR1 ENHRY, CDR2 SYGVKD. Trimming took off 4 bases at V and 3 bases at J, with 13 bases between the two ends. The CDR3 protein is CAISAQQGGKNIQYF. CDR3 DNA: TGTGCCATCAGTGCCCAACAGGGTGGCAAAAACATTCAGTACTTC.